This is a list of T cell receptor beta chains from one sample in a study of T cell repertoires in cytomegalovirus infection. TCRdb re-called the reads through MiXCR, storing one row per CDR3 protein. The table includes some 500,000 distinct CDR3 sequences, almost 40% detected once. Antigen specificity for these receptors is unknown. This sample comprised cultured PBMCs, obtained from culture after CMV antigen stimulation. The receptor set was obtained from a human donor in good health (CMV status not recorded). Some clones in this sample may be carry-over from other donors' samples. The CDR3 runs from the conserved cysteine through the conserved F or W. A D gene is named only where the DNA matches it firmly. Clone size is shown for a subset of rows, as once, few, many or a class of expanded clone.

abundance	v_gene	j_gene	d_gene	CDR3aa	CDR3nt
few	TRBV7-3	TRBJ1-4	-	CASSPGTQNEKLFF	TGTGCCAGCAGCCCCGGGACACAAAATGAAAAACTGTTTTTT
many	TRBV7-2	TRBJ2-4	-	CASSRPGEPKNIQYF	TGTGCCAGCAGCCGCCCAGGGGAACCCAAAAACATTCAGTACTTC
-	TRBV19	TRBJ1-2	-	CASVGRGEFTNYGYTF	TGTGCCAGTGTTGGCAGGGGTGAATTCACTAACTATGGCTACACCTTC
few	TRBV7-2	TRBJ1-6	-	CASSKGFYNSPLHF	TGTGCCAGCAGCAAGGGATTCTATAATTCACCCCTCCACTTT
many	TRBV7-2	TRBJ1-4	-	CASSPAGAKLFF	TGTGCCAGCAGCCCCGCCGGGGCCAAACTGTTTTTT
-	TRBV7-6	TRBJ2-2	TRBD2	CASSSPGGTSGTTGELFF	TGTGCCAGCAGCTCCCCAGGTGGGACTAGCGGGACGACCGGGGAGCTGTTTTTT
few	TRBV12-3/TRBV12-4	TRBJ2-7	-	CASSLGRDSFLKQYF	TGTGCCAGCAGTTTAGGACGGGACTCCTTTCTTAAGCAGTACTTC
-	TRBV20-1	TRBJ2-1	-	CSATRASGYNEQFF	TGCAGTGCTACTAGGGCTAGTGGGTACAATGAGCAGTTCTTC
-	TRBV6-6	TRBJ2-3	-	CASNAPSYPVTDTQYF	TGTGCCAGCAATGCCCCCAGCTACCCAGTCACAGATACGCAGTATTTT
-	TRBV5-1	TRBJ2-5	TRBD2	CASSLEAGDTETQYF	TGCGCCAGCAGCTTGGAAGCGGGAGATACAGAGACCCAGTACTTC
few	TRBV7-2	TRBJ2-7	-	CASSLGSASAAYEQYF	TGTGCCAGCAGCTTAGGTTCGGCAAGCGCTGCCTACGAGCAGTACTTC
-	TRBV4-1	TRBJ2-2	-	CASSQAGRPGELFF	TGCGCCAGCAGCCAAGCGGGCCGCCCCGGGGAGCTGTTTTTT
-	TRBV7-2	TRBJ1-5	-	CASSLDGEGNQPQHF	TGTGCCAGCAGCTTAGATGGGGAAGGCAATCAGCCCCAGCATTTT
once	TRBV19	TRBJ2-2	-	CASSIEGRGELFF	TGTGCCAGTAGTATAGAAGGTCGCGGGGAGCTGTTTTTT
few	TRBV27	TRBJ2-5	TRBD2	CASSWLAGGEETQYF	TGTGCCAGCAGTTGGCTAGCGGGAGGTGAGGAGACCCAGTACTTC
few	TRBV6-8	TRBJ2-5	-	CASSPRMRQETQYF	TGTGCCAGCAGCCCTAGAATGCGCCAAGAGACCCAGTACTTC
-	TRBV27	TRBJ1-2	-	CASSSPQSRYGYTF	TGTGCCAGCAGTTCACCCCAGTCCCGCTATGGCTACACCTTC
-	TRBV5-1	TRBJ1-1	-	CASSPRTGWVNTEAFF	TGCGCCAGCAGCCCTCGCACAGGGTGGGTGAACACTGAAGCTTTCTTT
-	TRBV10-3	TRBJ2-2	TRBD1	CAISEGQGFTGELFF	TGTGCCATCAGTGAGGGACAGGGTTTCACCGGGGAGCTGTTTTTT
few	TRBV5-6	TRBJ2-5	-	CASSPKGGGTTQETQYF	TGTGCCAGCAGCCCAAAGGGGGGCGGGACAACTCAAGAGACCCAGTACTTC
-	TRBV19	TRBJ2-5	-	CASSIAIKETQYF	TGTGCCAGTAGTATAGCCATAAAAGAGACCCAGTACTTC
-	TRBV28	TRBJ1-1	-	CASSLTYPRNTEAFF	TGTGCCAGCAGTTTGACGTATCCGAGAAACACTGAAGCTTTCTTT
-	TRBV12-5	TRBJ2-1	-	CASGLLQGGNNEQFF	TGTGCTAGTGGTTTGCTCCAGGGAGGCAACAATGAGCAGTTCTTC
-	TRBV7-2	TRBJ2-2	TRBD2	CASSLRRGEHRELFF	TGTGCCAGCAGCTTACGGCGGGGGGAGCACAGGGAGCTGTTTTTT
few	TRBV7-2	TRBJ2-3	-	CASSPRPGWEGTDTQYF	TGTGCCAGCAGCCCCCGCCCGGGATGGGAGGGCACAGATACGCAGTATTTT
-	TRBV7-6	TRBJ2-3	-	CASSLGPADTQYF	TGTGCCAGCAGCTTAGGGCCTGCGGACACGCAGTATTTT
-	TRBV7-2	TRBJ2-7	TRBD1	CASSQNGQGGDEQYF	TGTGCCAGCAGCCAGAATGGACAGGGGGGGGACGAGCAGTACTTC
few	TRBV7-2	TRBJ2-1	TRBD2	CASSLVGSGGGSYNEQFF	TGTGCCAGCAGCTTAGTGGGTAGCGGGGGGGGGTCCTACAATGAGCAGTTCTTC
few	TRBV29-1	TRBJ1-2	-	CSVVSSGSSGYTF	TGCAGCGTTGTTTCATCAGGGTCGAGCGGCTACACCTTC
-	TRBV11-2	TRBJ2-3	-	CASSLDGPLGDTQYF	TGTGCCAGCAGCTTAGATGGGCCATTGGGGGATACGCAGTATTTT
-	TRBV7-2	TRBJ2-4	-	CASSFGHHNIQYF	TGTGCCAGCAGCTTTGGACACCATAACATTCAGTACTTC
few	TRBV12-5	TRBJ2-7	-	CASGLAPGSEQYF	TGTGCTAGTGGTTTGGCCCCCGGGAGCGAGCAGTACTTC
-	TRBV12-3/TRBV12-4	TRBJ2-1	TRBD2	CASRGQTSWYEQFF	TGTGCCAGCAGGGGTCAGACTAGCTGGTATGAGCAGTTCTTC
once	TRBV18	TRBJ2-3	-	CASSFERLSTQYF	TGTGCCAGCTCATTCGAGCGGCTGAGTACGCAGTATTTT
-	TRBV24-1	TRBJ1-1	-	CATSDILNTEAFF	TGTGCCACCAGTGATATACTGAACACTGAAGCTTTCTTT
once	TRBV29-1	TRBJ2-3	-	CSVEGGSTDTQYF	TGCAGCGTTGAAGGGGGCAGCACAGATACGCAGTATTTT
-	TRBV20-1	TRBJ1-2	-	CSADSRNYGYTF	TGCAGTGCTGACAGCCGCAACTATGGCTACACCTTC
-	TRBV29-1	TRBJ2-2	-	CSVDEEATGELFF	TGCAGCGTTGACGAGGAGGCCACCGGGGAGCTGTTTTTT
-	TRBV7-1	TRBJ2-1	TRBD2	CASSESGGLYNEQFF	TGTGCCAGCAGCGAGAGCGGGGGGCTTTACAATGAGCAGTTCTTC
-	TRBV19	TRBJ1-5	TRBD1	CASSTHRTGYNQPQHF	TGTGCCAGTAGTACACATCGGACAGGGTACAATCAGCCCCAGCATTTT
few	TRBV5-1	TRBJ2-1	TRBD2	CASSLGRGGGALVDEQFF	TGCGCCAGCAGCTTGGGACGGGGGGGGGGGGCCTTGGTCGATGAGCAGTTCTTC
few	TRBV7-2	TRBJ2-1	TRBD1	CASSVNRGNEQFF	TGTGCCAGCAGCGTTAACAGGGGAAACGAGCAGTTCTTC
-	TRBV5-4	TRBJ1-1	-	CASSLAAGVVAEAFF	TGTGCCAGCAGCTTGGCGGCGGGGGTGGTGGCTGAAGCTTTCTTT
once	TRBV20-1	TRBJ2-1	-	CSATDPGTETYNEQFF	TGCAGTGCCACAGACCCCGGAACGGAAACCTACAATGAGCAGTTCTTC
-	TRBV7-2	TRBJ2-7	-	CASSFTPLAHYEQYF	TGTGCCAGCAGCTTCACCCCCCTAGCGCACTACGAGCAGTACTTC
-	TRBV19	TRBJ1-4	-	CASSTPPTNEKLFF	TGTGCCAGTAGTACCCCACCAACTAATGAAAAACTGTTTTTT
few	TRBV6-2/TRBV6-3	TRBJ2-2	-	CASSYEIAYGELFF	TGTGCCAGCAGTTACGAAATAGCGTACGGGGAGCTGTTTTTT
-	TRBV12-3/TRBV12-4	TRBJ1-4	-	CASTGTINEKLFF	TGTGCCAGTACCGGGACTATTAATGAAAAACTGTTTTTT